The 11 T cell receptor beta chains below come from one sample, sequenced in a study of spatial heterogeneity in lung cancer. Time point given: sample taken at primary tumor resection. TCRdb reprocessed the 5' RACE reads via MiXCR and lists one record per CDR3 protein. Here the sample spans some 44,000 distinct CDR3 sequences, roughly 13% being singletons. Specimen: PBMCs, collected at surgery. Receptors originate from a male donor with early-stage non-small cell lung cancer.

V usage is TRBV4-1 and J usage is TRBJ1-4; D is unresolved. CDR1 and CDR2 from the germline V gene are MGHRA and YSYEKL. The CDR3 has 15 amino acids. With 7 bases removed from V and 8 bases from J, the gap between germline ends came to 20 bases. This CDR3 reads CASIRGGSGEEKLFF. The CDR3 DNA follows: TGCGCCAGCATCCGAGGCGGGAGCGGGGAGGAAAAACTGTTTTTT.

The table lists this clonotype with a few counts. CDR3 bases: TGTGCCAGCAGCCGCCGACAGGGAAGCGAAAAACTGTTTTTT. Encoded protein: CASSRRQGSEKLFF. The chain links TRBV14 to TRBJ1-4; 7 positions match TRBD1. V was clipped by 4 bases and J by 8 bases; unmatched bases: 7. Germline lookup yields CDR1 SGHDN and CDR2 FVKESK. This CDR3 has 14 residues.

Note on this clonotype: The junction and the germline gene differ at one end; a read error may be behind it. The CDR3 coding sequence is TGTGTCAGCAGTGAGTTACAGGGCTCTTACAATGAGCAGTTCTTC. Its translation is CVSSELQGSYNEQFF. The rearrangement joins TRBV2 to TRBJ2-1; weak D call: TRBD1 (6 bases). CDR1 is SNHLY and CDR2 is FYNNEI in the germline V gene. The CDR3 has 15 residues.

This clonotype was counted at least ten times. The chain is built from TRBV5-5 and TRBJ1-3, with D possibly being TRBD1 (6 bases). The ends were cut back, 4 bases at V and 8 bases at J, with 19 bases in the middle. This CDR3 contains 15 residues. The germline gives CDR1 SGHKS, CDR2 YYEKEE (reference sequence). The CDR3 DNA is TGTGCCAGCAGCCCTACAGGGAAACCCCTGGACACCATATATTTT. It specifies CASSPTGKPLDTIYF.

This clonotype was counted between two and nine times. CDR3 DNA: TGTGCCAGTAGTACGCGGACAGGGCTTAAGACCAATGAGCAGTTCTTC. It yields the protein CASSTRTGLKTNEQFF. The gene calls are TRBV19 and TRBJ2-1; 8 positions match TRBD1. The germline CDR1 and CDR2 sequences are LNHDA and SQIVND (reference sequence). The CDR3 loop spans 16 amino acids. J lost 6 bases, V lost 4 bases, and 11 bases had no gene match.

The chain has TRBV5-4 and TRBJ1-2, with TRBD1 matching 7 bases. J lost 0 bases, V lost 4 bases, and 3 bases had no gene match. This CDR3 spans 14 amino acids. Germline assignment: CDR1 SGHNT and CDR2 YYREEE (reference sequence). The CDR3 protein is CASSPGTANYGYTF. The CDR3, as DNA: TGTGCCAGCAGCCCTGGGACAGCTAACTATGGCTACACCTTC.

This clonotype was counted a few times. This chain connects TRBV5-1 to TRBJ1-6; D gene ambiguous. The V and J ends lost 0 bases and 5 bases respectively, with 12 bases between them. From germline, CDR1 is SGHRS and CDR2 YFSETQ. This CDR3 is 16 amino acids long. The CDR3 DNA follows: TGCGCCAGCAGCTTGGATTTAGGGCAGAATAATTCACCCCTCCACTTT. Its translation: CASSLDLGQNNSPLHF.

The CDR3 loop is CASSQDRSGRSDTQYF. CDR3 nucleotides: TGTGCCAGCAGCCAAGATCGTAGCGGGAGATCCGATACGCAGTATTTT. The chain uses TRBV14 and TRBJ2-3; TRBD2 agrees at 9 bases. The germline V gene has CDR1 SGHDN and CDR2 FVKESK. The trim removed 0 bases at V and 6 bases at J, leaving 7 bases unmatched. The CDR3 is made up of 16 amino acids.

V gene TRBV12-3 or TRBV12-4 combines with J gene TRBJ2-1; 9 bases map to TRBD2. With V trimmed by 3 bases and J by 10 bases, 7 bases remained unmatched. The CDR3 extends over 14 amino acids. CDR3 in amino acids: CASSFPPGLAEQFF. In DNA, the CDR3 is TGTGCCAGCAGTTTTCCTCCCGGACTAGCGGAGCAGTTCTTC.

The gene calls are TRBV2 and TRBJ2-3; 12 bases agree with TRBD2. The CDR3 sequence is 18 residues long. From germline, CDR1 is SNHLY and CDR2 FYNNEI. The V and J ends lost 2 bases and 4 bases, in that order; junction bases with no gene match: 10. CDR3 amino acids: CASSEQEGLAGLSDTQYF. The CDR3 DNA reads as TGTGCCAGCAGTGAACAGGAAGGACTAGCGGGGCTGTCAGATACGCAGTATTTT.

The CDR3 DNA is TGTGCCAGCAGTGACCCCTACGAGCAGTACTTC. It is translated as CASSDPYEQYF. This chain links TRBV2 with TRBJ2-7; unclear D gene. Germline-derived CDR1 and CDR2 are SNHLY and FYNNEI. This CDR3 has 11 residues. Trimming pared 3 bases from V and 2 bases from J, leaving 2 bases between.